These 26 T cell receptor beta chains originate from one sample sequenced in a study of blood T cell repertoires in COVID-19 (dated by TCRdb to the early 2020s). Library construction relied on the immunoSEQ multiplex PCR assay. TCRdb mirrors the immuneACCESS table, restricted to in-frame sequences. Some clones are absent from its copies; in checked studies, under half trace to an unresolved V gene, and the reason for the others is unknown. The sample data list some 65,000 clones, and roughly four fifths of these were observed just once. Jointly, the top ten make up roughly 28% of the sample. Sequenced material: peripheral blood. Every receptor here comes from an elderly woman with acute or convalescent COVID-19.

The chain links TRBV7-2 to TRBJ2-5, with 9 bases matching TRBD1. The CDR3 sequence is 16 residues long. V shed 5 bases and J 5 bases; nucleotides not matched to a gene: 12. Germline V gene lookup returns CDR1 SGHTA and CDR2 FQGNSA. The CDR3 sequence: CASSPRTGVSRETQYF. The CDR3 DNA sequence: TGTGCCAGCAGCCCTAGGACAGGGGTCAGCCGGGAGACCCAGTACTTC.

The rearrangement uses TRBV28 and TRBJ2-3; 9 bases map to TRBD1. CDR3 length: 15 residues. Germline V gives CDR1 MDHEN, CDR2 SYDVKM. V was clipped by 7 bases and J by 0 bases; unmatched bases: 5. The CDR3 loop is CASITGTGSTDTQYF. In DNA, the CDR3 is TGTGCCAGCATAACCGGGACAGGGAGCACAGATACGCAGTATTTT.

This clone was seen a few times. V is TRBV11-3 and J is TRBJ2-7, with D maybe TRBD2 (5 bases). The germline CDR1 and CDR2 sequences are SGHNT and YENEEA. V was cut by 1 base and J by 4 bases, with 8 bases left in between. This CDR3 region has 13 residues. This CDR3 is CASSLVRGYEQYF. The CDR3 DNA reads TGTGCCAGCAGCTTAGTCCGCGGGTACGAGCAGTACTTC.

The chain links TRBV28 to TRBJ2-7, with 10 positions matching TRBD2. This CDR3 region has 15 residues. The V and J ends lost 2 bases and 8 bases, in that order; junction bases with no gene match: 9. CDR1 is MDHEN, CDR2 SYDVKM, per germline. This chain's CDR3 is CASSLLGTSVSKQYF. Written as DNA, the CDR3 is TGTGCCAGCAGTTTACTAGGGACTAGCGTCTCTAAGCAGTACTTC.

The rearrangement uses TRBV3-1 (or the pseudogene TRBV3-2) and TRBJ2-3, with D possibly being TRBD1 (5 bases). V was pared by 0 bases and J by 2 bases, with 9 bases between. This CDR3 is built from 15 residues. Germline V CDR1 and CDR2: LGHDT, YNNKEL (reference sequence). CDR3 sequence: CASSQDLGLTDTQYF. Here the CDR3 DNA reads TGTGCCAGCAGCCAAGATCTGGGGCTCACAGATACGCAGTATTTT.

The chain is built from TRBV2 and TRBJ1-5; tentative D call: TRBD1 (5 bases). Trimming left V 3 bases short and J 2 bases short, with 17 bases between. This CDR3 is 17 amino acids long. The germline V gene has CDR1 SNHLY and CDR2 FYNNEI. The CDR3 loop reads CASSDRRGGSGNQPQHF. The DNA of the CDR3 is TGTGCCAGCAGTGACAGGAGGGGAGGGAGTGGCAATCAGCCCCAGCATTTT.

The chain has TRBV11-2 and TRBJ2-1; TRBD1 aligns across 9 bases. Germline V gene sequence: CDR1 SGHAT, CDR2 FQNNGV. V was clipped by 1 base and J by 6 bases; unmatched bases: 7. This CDR3 region has 16 residues. CDR3 nucleotide sequence: TGTGCCAGCAGCTTAGGGGGGGGACAGGGCACCAATGAGCAGTTCTTC. This translates into CASSLGGGQGTNEQFF.

The V call is TRBV15, the J call TRBJ2-2; 12 nucleotides line up with TRBD2. CDR3 length: 16 residues. Germline V gene sequence: CDR1 LNHNV, CDR2 YYDKDF (reference sequence). V lost 2 bases and J lost 7; bases outside the gene matches: 5. Here the CDR3 DNA reads TGTGCCACCAGCAGACTAGCGGGAGGGCATCACGGGGAGCTGTTTTTT. Translating gives CATSRLAGGHHGELFF.

The chain is built from TRBV2 and TRBJ1-4; D is ambiguous. CDR1 is SNHLY, CDR2 FYNNEI, per germline. V was clipped by 7 bases and J by 4 bases, with 13 bases between them. The CDR3 is made up of 14 amino acids. As DNA, the CDR3 is TGTGCCAGCACCGAGAGGGTTAATAATGAAAAACTGTTTTTT. As protein: CASTERVNNEKLFF.

The chain links TRBV27 to TRBJ1-1, with D possibly TRBD1 on 5 matching bases. Trimming removed 5 bases at V and 8 bases at J, with 18 bases between. The CDR3 covers 14 residues. Germline CDR1 reads MNHEY; CDR2 reads SMNVEV (reference sequence). CDR3 in amino acids: CASSPPRRGEEAFF. CDR3 coding DNA: TGTGCCAGCAGTCCTCCCCGTCGGGGGGAGGAAGCTTTCTTT.

The rearrangement uses TRBV24-1 and TRBJ2-7, with 10 bases lining up with TRBD2. Germline assignment: CDR1 KGHDR and CDR2 SFDVKD. The CDR3 loop spans 18 amino acids. J gave up 3 bases and V 3 bases, and 13 bases lay outside the gene matches. CDR3 region: CATSDARGPGLAHYEQYF. The CDR3 DNA sequence: TGTGCCACCAGTGATGCCCGGGGGCCGGGACTAGCGCACTACGAGCAGTACTTC.

This CDR3 is CASSFQTMNTEAFF. The CDR3 coding sequence is TGTGCCAGCAGCTTTCAGACAATGAACACTGAAGCTTTCTTT. V is TRBV7-2 and J is TRBJ1-1; D is undetermined. With 3 bases removed from V and 0 bases from J, the gap between germline ends came to 8 bases. The CDR3 runs to 14 residues. Germline assignment: CDR1 SGHTA and CDR2 FQGNSA.

The chain joins TRBV19 to TRBJ1-2, with D perhaps TRBD1 (6 bases). Germline CDR1 and CDR2: LNHDA and SQIVND (reference sequence). This CDR3 spans 14 amino acids. V lost 5 bases to trimming and J lost 0 bases, with 10 bases between them. Here the CDR3 reads CASSPGVANYGYTF. Here the CDR3 DNA reads TGTGCCAGTAGTCCAGGGGTCGCTAACTATGGCTACACCTTC.

This clone has a handful of counts. The chain recombines TRBV24-1 with TRBJ2-1; D is ambiguous. V was shortened by 3 bases and J by 4 bases, with 9 bases between the two germline ends. The CDR3 sequence is 14 residues long. The V gene's germline CDR1 is KGHDR and CDR2 SFDVKD. The CDR3 region is CATSDKKQYNEQFF. CDR3 coding DNA: TGTGCCACCAGTGATAAGAAACAGTACAATGAGCAGTTCTTC.

The V call is TRBV5-1, the J call TRBJ2-3; the match to TRBD1 covers 10 bases. With 4 bases clipped from V and 4 bases from J, the junction kept 6 bases outside the gene matches. CDR3 length: 15 residues. CDR1 and CDR2 (germline): SGHRS, YFSETQ. Here the CDR3 reads CASSTGQGFSDTQYF. The CDR3 DNA sequence: TGCGCCAGCAGCACGGGACAGGGGTTCTCAGATACGCAGTATTTT.

The chain combines TRBV4-2 with TRBJ2-5, with TRBD2 matching over 15 bases. V shed 1 base, J shed 2 bases, and the junction held 5 bases outside the gene matches. The CDR3 contains 18 residues. Germline CDR1 is LGHNA and CDR2 is YNFKEQ. The CDR3 coding sequence is TGTGCCAGCAGCCAAGGGACTAGCGGGAGGGGGGGGCAAGAGACCCAGTACTTC. Amino acids: CASSQGTSGRGGQETQYF.

This chain uses TRBV7-6 with TRBJ1-4; 7 nucleotides agree with TRBD1. This CDR3 region has 15 residues. Germline V gene sequence: CDR1 SGHVS, CDR2 FNYEAQ. The ends lost 0 bases at V and 4 bases at J; junction bases unmatched: 2. For the CDR3, the DNA is TGTGCCAGCAGCTTAGCGGGACAGCTTAATGAAAAACTGTTTTTT. As protein: CASSLAGQLNEKLFF.

V usage is TRBV3-1 (or the pseudogene TRBV3-2) and J usage is TRBJ1-1; 7 bases agree with TRBD1. Germline loops: CDR1 LGHDT, CDR2 YNNKEL (reference sequence). The CDR3 has 14 residues. The V segment lost 3 bases and the J segment 3 bases; nucleotides outside the gene matches: 4. CDR3 DNA: TGTGCCAGCAGCCACCGGGACAGACACACTGAAGCTTTCTTT. This encodes CASSHRDRHTEAFF.

This chain uses TRBV6-1 with TRBJ1-5; D uncertain. Germline lookup yields CDR1 MNHNS and CDR2 SASEGT. The CDR3 runs to 16 residues. The V gene lost 2 bases and the J gene lost 0 bases, with 11 bases spanning the gap. For the CDR3, the DNA is TGTGCCAGCAGTGAACTTGCAGGCTATAGCAATCAGCCCCAGCATTTT. This gives the protein CASSELAGYSNQPQHF.

This chain uses TRBV15 with TRBJ1-1; TRBD1 agrees at 9 bases. The germline V gene has CDR1 LNHNV and CDR2 YYDKDF (reference sequence). V shed 1 base and J 4 bases; nucleotides not matched to a gene: 4. This CDR3 has 15 residues. This CDR3 is CATSRGGQGLTEAFF. The CDR3 DNA is TGTGCCACCAGCAGAGGTGGACAGGGGCTCACTGAAGCTTTCTTT.

This rearrangement joins TRBV19 to TRBJ2-1, with 12 bases lining up with TRBD2. This CDR3 is 16 amino acids long. Germline V CDR1 and CDR2: LNHDA, SQIVND (reference sequence). Germline trimming cut 1 base from V and 7 bases from J; bases unmatched to any gene: 5. CDR3 amino acids: CASSIGLAGARNEQFF. The CDR3 DNA is TGTGCCAGTAGTATAGGACTAGCGGGAGCTCGGAATGAGCAGTTCTTC.

This sequence joins TRBV6-2 or TRBV6-3 and TRBJ2-6; 10 nucleotides match TRBD1. The CDR3 totals 16 residues. After removal of 2 bases from V and 2 bases from J, the junction contained 0 bases not matched to a gene. Germline V CDR1 and CDR2: MNHEY, SVGEGT. This chain's CDR3 is CASSYGTGAGANVLTF. CDR3 nucleotide sequence: TGTGCCAGCAGTTACGGGACAGGGGCTGGGGCCAACGTCCTGACTTTC.

J is TRBJ1-5 and V is TRBV28, with a weak D call TRBD1 (5 bases). V lost 9 bases and J 2 bases, leaving 20 bases between the germline ends. Germline V gene data show CDR1 as MDHEN and CDR2 as SYDVKM. This CDR3 has 16 amino acids. The CDR3 coding sequence is TGTGCCAGTTCGGACACCCTCGGTTGGGGCAATCAGCCCCAGCATTTT. It yields the protein CASSDTLGWGNQPQHF.

This clone turned up a few times. The chain uses TRBV7-9 and TRBJ1-4, with 7 bases matching TRBD1. Germline V gene data show CDR1 as SEHNR and CDR2 as FQNEAQ (reference sequence). V lost 1 base to trimming and J lost 7 bases; unmatched junction nucleotides: 9. This CDR3 has 16 residues. The CDR3 DNA sequence: TGTGCCAGCAGCTTAGTAGGGGGCGGGATCGGTGAAAAACTGTTTTTT. Translated: CASSLVGGGIGEKLFF.

This chain's CDR3 is CASSNRDSLIDEQFF. The CDR3 region has the DNA TGTGCCAGCAGCAACCGGGACAGCTTAATCGACGAGCAGTTCTTC. V gene TRBV7-9 combines with J gene TRBJ2-1, with 7 positions matching TRBD1. Germline CDR1 is SEHNR and CDR2 is FQNEAQ (reference sequence). The CDR3 runs 15 residues. V shed 5 bases and J 10 bases; nucleotides not matched to a gene: 14.

J is TRBJ1-3 and V is TRBV4-1, with a weak D call TRBD1 (5 bases). Germline V CDR1 and CDR2: MGHRA, YSYEKL. There are 14 residues in the CDR3. The V end was cut by 2 bases, the J end by 2 bases, with 7 bases between. This CDR3 reads CASSQSTAGNTIYF. The CDR3 DNA is TGCGCCAGCAGCCAATCGACAGCTGGAAACACCATATATTTT.